Listed below are T cell receptor beta chains from one sample, sequenced in a study of cytomegalovirus exposure and HLA in healthy donors. Only in-frame clones appear in the TCRdb table, and some are missing; sequencing was by immunoSEQ multiplex PCR. Among around 120,000 clones listed, 70% to 85% were seen once. The source material was PBMCs. These receptors all come from a man in his forties or fifties in good health and CMV-seropositive. The CDR3 runs from the conserved cysteine through the conserved F or W. Fields, in order: J gene, V gene, clone size, CDR3 protein. Expanded clones get a size class; other rows say once, few or many, or leave the size out.

j_call: TRBJ2-2; v_call: TRBV4-2; clone_size: -; cdr3_aa: CASSQDQSGGSNTGELFF
j_call: TRBJ1-2; v_call: TRBV28; clone_size: -; cdr3_aa: CASGGDRERGGYTF
j_call: TRBJ1-4; v_call: TRBV28; clone_size: -; cdr3_aa: CASSTGDANEKLFF
j_call: TRBJ1-4; v_call: TRBV19; clone_size: few; cdr3_aa: CASNGQMGDKLFF
j_call: TRBJ1-2; v_call: TRBV7-2; clone_size: -; cdr3_aa: CASSLGRRGYTF
j_call: TRBJ1-1; v_call: TRBV5-1; clone_size: few; cdr3_aa: CASSSGTGTNTEAFF
j_call: TRBJ2-5; v_call: TRBV2; clone_size: medium-sized; cdr3_aa: CASSESATAPSETQYF
j_call: TRBJ2-1; v_call: TRBV7-8; clone_size: -; cdr3_aa: CASARGGSYNEQFF
j_call: TRBJ2-3; v_call: TRBV5-4; clone_size: -; cdr3_aa: CASSPGLARDTQYF
j_call: TRBJ2-1; v_call: TRBV7-9; clone_size: -; cdr3_aa: CASSRLAGEVNEQFF
j_call: TRBJ1-1; v_call: TRBV29-1; clone_size: -; cdr3_aa: CSVRGNTEAFF
j_call: TRBJ1-1; v_call: TRBV18; clone_size: -; cdr3_aa: CASSPGAGGTEAFF
j_call: TRBJ2-5; v_call: TRBV4-1; clone_size: once; cdr3_aa: CASSHPDREVETQYF
j_call: TRBJ2-3; v_call: TRBV9; clone_size: -; cdr3_aa: CASKQTSSTDTQYF
j_call: TRBJ2-7; v_call: TRBV6-5; clone_size: -; cdr3_aa: CARRRGLGNAYEQYF
j_call: TRBJ2-1; v_call: TRBV20-1; clone_size: -; cdr3_aa: CSGSGYNEQFF
j_call: TRBJ2-1; v_call: TRBV7-9; clone_size: -; cdr3_aa: CASSEGQGPLNEQFF
j_call: TRBJ1-5; v_call: TRBV7-2; clone_size: -; cdr3_aa: CASSLVGGENQPQHF
j_call: TRBJ2-7; v_call: TRBV27; clone_size: -; cdr3_aa: CASRSGGSSYEQYF
j_call: TRBJ2-3; v_call: TRBV6-4; clone_size: -; cdr3_aa: CASSLQREGTQYF
j_call: TRBJ2-7; v_call: TRBV5-1; clone_size: -; cdr3_aa: CASSLTGGAYEQYF
j_call: TRBJ1-3; v_call: TRBV19; clone_size: -; cdr3_aa: CASSRVGGPGNTIYF
j_call: TRBJ2-1; v_call: TRBV5-1; clone_size: once; cdr3_aa: CASSVTTSIHEQFF
j_call: TRBJ2-3; v_call: TRBV30; clone_size: -; cdr3_aa: CAWSGLYPTQYF
j_call: TRBJ1-5; v_call: TRBV28; clone_size: -; cdr3_aa: CASSTHPEPQHF